This T cell receptor (beta chain) came from a study of blood T cell repertoires in COVID-19 (dated by TCRdb to about 2020). Background for the entire study: Collaborator samples came from the United States, Italy and Spain and covered acute and convalescent phases of COVID-19. The prospective study material was composed of cDNA or gDNA derived from T cells, B-cell-depleted T cells, or PBMCs. The dataset comprised deeply sampled blood TCRbeta repertoires from subjects exposed to, actively infected with, or recovered from COVID-19. The repertoires were made available in a free public database intended to serve as a resource for research on the immune response to SARS-CoV-2. Samples were obtained from the ongoing ImmuneRACE study (first 160 participants) and from 1,254 subjects provided by 6 global collaborators. Sample metadata almost always included a de-identified subject ID, COVID-19 status, age in years and sex. HLA class I and class II types, where available, came from metadata supplied by the sample provider rather than from assay-based typing. Overall study outcomes, separate from this receptor: Clinical and demographic metadata were provided uncurated, with the amount varying by source and participant.

Worth noting for this clone: Its binding antigen is unknown. No base qualities exist here, and no much larger clone lies one base off it.

Collaborating institutions collected whole blood in K2EDTA tubes following their own protocols. For TCRbeta analysis, collaborator samples were shipped as frozen whole blood, as isolated PBMCs, or as DNA extracted from either sample type. The germline V gene encodes CDR1 ENHRY and CDR2 SYGVKD. V was cut back by 3 bases and J by 5 bases, leaving a gap of 20 bases between them. Counted from cysteine to phenylalanine, this CDR3 has 17 amino acids. Of the read, only the CDR3 DNA is kept; its 51 bases are in frame from base 1. TCRbeta CDR3 regions were amplified from genomic DNA using the immunoSEQ Assay, a bias-controlled multiplex PCR. As for how the authors treated the data: The number of nucleated cells in each sample was estimated from the amplification of reference gene primers within the assay. To quantify the absolute abundance of each unique TCRbeta CDR3 rearrangement, sequence reads were collapsed and filtered. For each sample, productive Simpson clonality was calculated as the square root of Simpson's diversity index across productive rearrangements. TCRdb re-hosts the immuneACCESS table, in-frame sequences only. Its copies lack some clones; in the studies checked, an unresolved V gene accounts for under half of them, and the cause for the rest is not known. D and trimming were read from the DNA, whereas the V and J calls and clone size are those reported in that table. The sample includes about 220,000 clones, with 80% to 90% observed a single time. The top ten hold 8% to 10% of the sample.

Sequences were obtained from peripheral blood. This receptor was taken from a woman aged 45-60 years with acute or convalescent COVID-19. The V and J genes are TRBV10-3 and TRBJ2-1, with the identity of the D gene unclear. The nucleotide sequence is TGTGCCATCAGTGACATCCGTGGTGGCAGCAGCGACAATGAGCAGTTCTTC. Its translation is CAISDIRGGSSDNEQFF.